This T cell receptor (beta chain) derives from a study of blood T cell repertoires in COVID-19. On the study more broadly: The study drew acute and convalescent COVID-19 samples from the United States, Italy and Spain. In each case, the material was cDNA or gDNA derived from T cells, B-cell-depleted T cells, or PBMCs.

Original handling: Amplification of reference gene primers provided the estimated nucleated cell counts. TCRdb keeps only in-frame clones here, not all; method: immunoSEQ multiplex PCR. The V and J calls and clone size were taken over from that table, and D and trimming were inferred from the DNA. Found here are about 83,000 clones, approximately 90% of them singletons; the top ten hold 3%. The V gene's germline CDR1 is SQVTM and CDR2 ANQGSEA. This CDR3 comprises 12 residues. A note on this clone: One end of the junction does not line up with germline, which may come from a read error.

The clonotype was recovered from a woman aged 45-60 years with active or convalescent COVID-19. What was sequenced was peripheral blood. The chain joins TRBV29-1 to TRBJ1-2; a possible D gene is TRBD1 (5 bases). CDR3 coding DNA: TGCAGCGTGGAAGGGGAGGGGAATGGCTACACCTTC. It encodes CSVEGEGNGYTF. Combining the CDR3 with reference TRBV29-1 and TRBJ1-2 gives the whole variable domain SAVISQKPSRDICQRGTSLTIQCQVDSQVTMMFWYRQQPGQSLTLIATANQGSEATYESGFVIDKFPISRPNLTFSTLTVSNMSPEDSSIYLCSVEGEGNGYTFGSGTRLTVV.